This T cell receptor (beta chain) was identified during a study of immune evolution from preneoplasia to lung adenocarcinoma. The germline V gene has CDR1 SGDLS and CDR2 YYNGEE. The CDR3 sequence is 13 residues long. The V and J ends lost 0 bases and 2 bases respectively, with 6 bases between them. The repertoire was sequenced with immunoSEQ multiplex PCR; TCRdb's copy has only in-frame clones and lacks some. The sample consists of 2,500 to 3,500 clones, roughly four fifths of them appearing once. The specimen sequenced was FFPE adjacent normal lung tissue. This TCR came from a person aged 35-55 years with lung adenocarcinoma. The chain couples TRBV9 to TRBJ2-7; D ambiguous. CDR3 sequence (DNA): TGTGCCAGCAGCGTAGGCAGTACCTACGAGCAGTACTTC. Amino acids: CASSVGSTYEQYF.